This T cell receptor beta chain was profiled in a study of OX40 agonist ivuxolimab in advanced cancers. The overall study: Partial responses were observed in three patients, of whom one had hepatocellular carcinoma and two had cutaneous melanoma.

Trimming shortened V by 6 bases and J by 7 bases, and 9 bases separated the two germline ends. Germline-derived CDR1 and CDR2 are MNHEY and SMNVEV (reference sequence). The CDR3 is made up of 11 amino acids. TCRdb's copy holds only in-frame clones and misses some; the assay was immunoSEQ multiplex PCR. The sample has under 20,000 clones, 70% to 80% seen once. The table lists this clone with a few counts. V gene TRBV27 combines with J gene TRBJ1-1; possibly TRBD1 for D (5 bases). Sequencing was performed on CD4+ or CD8+ T cells sorted from blood, taken in a trial of the OX40 agonist ivuxolimab. The origin of this receptor is an adult with an advanced solid tumor such as melanoma, head and neck, liver or kidney cancer. The CDR3 reads CASRGAFEAFF. CDR3 nucleotides: TGTGCCAGCAGAGGGGCCTTTGAAGCTTTCTTT.